This T cell receptor (beta chain) was profiled in a study of a mutant IDH1 vaccine in newly diagnosed glioma. Looking at the study overall: The therapy given earlier, which was standard therapy, consisted of radiotherapy, temozolomide, or both, and most of the patients received both.

The CDR3 is 14 amino acids. V gave up 9 bases and J gave up 2 bases, with 15 bases separating them. Germline CDR1 SNHLY, CDR2 FYNNEI. Produced via immunoSEQ multiplex PCR; TCRdb's table is partial and in-frame only. The sample records about 34,000 clones, about three quarters being singletons. Regarding time point: baseline, week 1 (first vaccination visit). Described treatment: pre-vaccination baseline after standard-of-care therapy. There were new WHO grade 3 or 4 astrocytomas in the donors, and these were IDH1-mutant and ATRX-lost. Sequencing used peripheral blood mononuclear cells (PBMCs), obtained from a glioma patient treated with radiotherapy, temozolomide or both. The rearrangement joins TRBV2 to TRBJ2-3; maybe TRBD2 (6 bases). The TCR sequence derives from a man aged 45 to 65 with glioma. Some clones in this sample may be carry-over from other donors' samples. The CDR3 sequence: CASVLAPDTDTQYF. DNA for the CDR3: TGTGCCAGTGTACTAGCTCCTGACACAGATACGCAGTATTTT.